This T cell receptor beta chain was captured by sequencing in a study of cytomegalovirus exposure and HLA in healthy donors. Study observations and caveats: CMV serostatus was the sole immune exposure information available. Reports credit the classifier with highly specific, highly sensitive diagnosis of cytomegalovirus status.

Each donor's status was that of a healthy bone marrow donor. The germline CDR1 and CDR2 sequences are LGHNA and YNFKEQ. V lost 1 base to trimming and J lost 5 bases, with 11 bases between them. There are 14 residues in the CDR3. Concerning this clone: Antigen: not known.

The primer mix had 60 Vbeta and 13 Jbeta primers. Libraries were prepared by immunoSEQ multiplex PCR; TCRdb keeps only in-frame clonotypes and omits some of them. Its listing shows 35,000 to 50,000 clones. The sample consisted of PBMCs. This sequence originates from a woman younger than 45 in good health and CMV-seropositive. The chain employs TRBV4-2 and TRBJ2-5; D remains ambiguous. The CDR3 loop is CASSQGEIKETQYF. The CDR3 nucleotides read TGTGCCAGCAGCCAAGGAGAGATAAAGGAGACCCAGTACTTC.